Listed below are T cell receptor beta chains from one sample, sequenced in a study of OX40 agonist ivuxolimab in advanced cancers. The method was immunoSEQ multiplex PCR; TCRdb's version includes in-frame clones alone and lacks a portion of them. The sample lists around 100,000 clones, approximately 89% occurring once. The starting material was CD4+ or CD8+ T cells sorted from blood, obtained in a trial of the OX40 agonist ivuxolimab. The source of these receptors is an adult with an advanced solid tumor such as melanoma, head and neck, liver or kidney cancer. Both conserved end residues are part of each CDR3. D genes are given only for firm matches. For some rows the clone size is stated as once, few or many, or as a class when expanded; others skip it.

cdr3_nt cdr3_aa j_call v_call clone_size d_call
TGTGCCAGCAGCCTAACGTCAAGCGGGGCCAATGAGCAGTTCTTC CASSLTSSGANEQFF TRBJ2-1 TRBV7-8 . TRBD2
TGTGCCAGCAGGGAAAAGACTGTTACCTACAATGAGCAGTTCTTC CASREKTVTYNEQFF TRBJ2-1 TRBV6-1 . .
TGTGCCACCAGCAGAGATCGGGCAGAAAACTACTATGGCTACACCTTC CATSRDRAENYYGYTF TRBJ1-2 TRBV15 . .
TGTGCCAGCAGTGGATCGGGGACTACTAATTCACCCCTCCACTTT CASSGSGTTNSPLHF TRBJ1-6 TRBV2 . .
TGCGCCAGCAGCTTGCAGGGGACGACTAATGAAAAACTGTTTTTT CASSLQGTTNEKLFF TRBJ1-4 TRBV5-1 . .
TGCGCCAGCAGTCAGATAACAAAGGGTCAGCCCCAGCATTTT CASSQITKGQPQHF TRBJ1-5 TRBV4-1 . .
TGTGCCAGCAGCAAGGGAGTGTTGAGGATTATCTCCTACGAGCAGTACTTC CASSKGVLRIISYEQYF TRBJ2-7 TRBV21-1 few .
TGTGCCAGCAGCCCCCGGACTAGCGGACCGTACGAGCAGTACTTC CASSPRTSGPYEQYF TRBJ2-7 TRBV7-6 . TRBD2
TGTGCCAGCAGCTTAAGGGGTGTGGGGGAGCTGTTTTTT CASSLRGVGELFF TRBJ2-2 TRBV7-8 . .
TGTGCCAGCTCAAAAGGACAGGGCGTTAGTGGCTACACCTTC CASSKGQGVSGYTF TRBJ1-2 TRBV18 . TRBD1
TGCGCCAGCAGCCAAGAAGCAGGTTCCTACGAGCAGTACTTC CASSQEAGSYEQYF TRBJ2-7 TRBV4-1 . .
TGTGCCAGCAGTGAGCGTCGGTCTGCTCTAGGGGCCAACGTCCTGACTTTC CASSERRSALGANVLTF TRBJ2-6 TRBV6-4 . .
TGTGCCAGCAGTTTAAGCTTGAGAGGCTACACCTTC CASSLSLRGYTF TRBJ1-2 TRBV28 . .
TGCGCCAGCAGCCAAGATTGGTTAGCGGGTATGCCTAGCACAGATACGCAGTATTTT CASSQDWLAGMPSTDTQYF TRBJ2-3 TRBV4-1 . TRBD2